A selection of T cell receptor beta chains follows, all from one sample in a study of shared clonotypes between healthy human individuals. Libraries were prepared by immunoSEQ multiplex PCR; TCRdb keeps only in-frame clonotypes and omits some of them. The sample lists around 2,100,000 clones; less than 95% were seen once. The sequenced sample consisted of naive CD8+ T cells sorted from blood. The source is a man aged 18-30 years in good health. The CDR3 runs from the conserved cysteine through the conserved F or W. Each record gives: CDR3 DNA, CDR3 protein, V gene, D gene, clone size, J gene. The D gene is left open where the match is weak. Only some rows state a clone size, as once, few, many or a class for expanded clones.

CDR3 DNA: TGTGCCAGCAGGAGTGGGACTAGCGGGCGGACAGATACGCAGTATTTT
CDR3 protein: CASRSGTSGRTDTQYF
V gene: TRBV27
D gene: TRBD2
clone size: -
J gene: TRBJ2-3

CDR3 DNA: TGCGCCAGCAGCCAAGGGGGCTTGCCCTACAATGAGCAGTTCTTC
CDR3 protein: CASSQGGLPYNEQFF
V gene: TRBV4-1
D gene: -
clone size: -
J gene: TRBJ2-1

CDR3 DNA: TGTGCCAGCAGTTTGGACCCGGGACAGATTAATTCACCCCTCCACTTT
CDR3 protein: CASSLDPGQINSPLHF
V gene: TRBV27
D gene: TRBD1
clone size: -
J gene: TRBJ1-6

CDR3 DNA: TGCGCCAGCAGCCCCCGACTAGCGGGAGTCTACGAGCAGTACTTC
CDR3 protein: CASSPRLAGVYEQYF
V gene: TRBV4-1
D gene: TRBD2
clone size: -
J gene: TRBJ2-7

CDR3 DNA: TGCGCCAGCAGCTTGGGCCCTAGCGGGAGCTCCTACGAGCAGTACTTC
CDR3 protein: CASSLGPSGSSYEQYF
V gene: TRBV5-1
D gene: TRBD2
clone size: -
J gene: TRBJ2-7

CDR3 DNA: TGTGCCACCCTCGGCGCAGATACGCAGTATTTT
CDR3 protein: CATLGADTQYF
V gene: TRBV27
D gene: -
clone size: -
J gene: TRBJ2-3

CDR3 DNA: TGTGCCAGCAGCGCGGACAGGGAATTCGGTTATAATTCACCCCTCCACTTT
CDR3 protein: CASSADREFGYNSPLHF
V gene: TRBV5-6
D gene: TRBD1
clone size: -
J gene: TRBJ1-6

CDR3 DNA: TGTGCCAGCTCACCACCAGGGGGGAACACTGAAGCTTTCTTT
CDR3 protein: CASSPPGGNTEAFF
V gene: TRBV18
D gene: -
clone size: -
J gene: TRBJ1-1

CDR3 DNA: TGCGCCAGCAGCCAAGGGAGGACTACGCCTGAAGCTTTCTTT
CDR3 protein: CASSQGRTTPEAFF
V gene: TRBV4-1
D gene: -
clone size: -
J gene: TRBJ1-1

CDR3 DNA: TGTGCCAGCAGCAACGGACAGGGGAACACTGAAGCTTTCTTT
CDR3 protein: CASSNGQGNTEAFF
V gene: TRBV9
D gene: TRBD1
clone size: -
J gene: TRBJ1-1

CDR3 DNA: TGTGCCAGCAGTGAGAGGGACAGTCGGACAGATACGCAGTATTTT
CDR3 protein: CASSERDSRTDTQYF
V gene: TRBV6-1
D gene: TRBD1
clone size: -
J gene: TRBJ2-3

CDR3 DNA: TGTGCCAGGTCCTCCCCTGCCGGGGAGCTGTTTTTT
CDR3 protein: CARSSPAGELFF
V gene: TRBV7-9
D gene: -
clone size: -
J gene: TRBJ2-2

CDR3 DNA: TGTGCCAGCAGCGCCATGCTGGGGGCCGAGGAGACCCAGTACTTC
CDR3 protein: CASSAMLGAEETQYF
V gene: TRBV11-2
D gene: -
clone size: once
J gene: TRBJ2-5

CDR3 DNA: TGTGCCAGCAGCGTCAGGGGTGGCTACACCTTC
CDR3 protein: CASSVRGGYTF
V gene: TRBV6-7
D gene: -
clone size: -
J gene: TRBJ1-2

CDR3 DNA: TGCGCCAGCAGCCAAGCGGGTAGCGTCGGGGAGCTGTTTTTT
CDR3 protein: CASSQAGSVGELFF
V gene: TRBV4-1
D gene: -
clone size: -
J gene: TRBJ2-2

CDR3 DNA: TGCGCCAGCAGCTTGGACGGGACAGGGTGGGATGAGCAGTTCTTC
CDR3 protein: CASSLDGTGWDEQFF
V gene: TRBV5-1
D gene: TRBD1
clone size: -
J gene: TRBJ2-1

CDR3 DNA: TGTGCCTGGAGTACCGGGACGCCGGTGTCCTACGAGCAGTACTTC
CDR3 protein: CAWSTGTPVSYEQYF
V gene: TRBV30
D gene: -
clone size: -
J gene: TRBJ2-7

CDR3 DNA: TGTGCCAGCAGCCAGGGGGATCAGCCCCAGCATTTT
CDR3 protein: CASSQGDQPQHF
V gene: TRBV7-9
D gene: TRBD1
clone size: -
J gene: TRBJ1-5

CDR3 DNA: TGCGCCAGCCCCAGGGCCCACAGCTCCTACAATGAGCAGTTCTTC
CDR3 protein: CASPRAHSSYNEQFF
V gene: TRBV5-1
D gene: -
clone size: -
J gene: TRBJ2-1

CDR3 DNA: TGTGCCAGCAGTTACTCGGCAGGGGGCTATGGCTACACCTTC
CDR3 protein: CASSYSAGGYGYTF
V gene: TRBV6-6
D gene: TRBD1
clone size: -
J gene: TRBJ1-2

CDR3 DNA: TGTGCCAGCAGCGCGTACAAAATTCAGAACACTGAAGCTTTCTTT
CDR3 protein: CASSAYKIQNTEAFF
V gene: TRBV7-6
D gene: -
clone size: -
J gene: TRBJ1-1

CDR3 DNA: TGTGCCAGCAGTGTTAACCCCCAGTTAAACACTGAAGCTTTCTTT
CDR3 protein: CASSVNPQLNTEAFF
V gene: TRBV6-1
D gene: -
clone size: -
J gene: TRBJ1-1

CDR3 DNA: TGTGCCAGCAGTGAAGCGCCAGGGTCAGAGACCCAGTACTTC
CDR3 protein: CASSEAPGSETQYF
V gene: TRBV2
D gene: -
clone size: few
J gene: TRBJ2-5

CDR3 DNA: TGTGCCACCAGCAGAGCAATCCACTCCTACGAGCAGTACTTC
CDR3 protein: CATSRAIHSYEQYF
V gene: TRBV15
D gene: -
clone size: -
J gene: TRBJ2-7

CDR3 DNA: TGTGCCAGCAGCTTAGCTAGCGGGGGAGCACCAGATACGCAGTATTTT
CDR3 protein: CASSLASGGAPDTQYF
V gene: TRBV5-6
D gene: TRBD2
clone size: -
J gene: TRBJ2-3

CDR3 DNA: TGTGCCAGCAGCGAGGGTTGGGGACTAGTCAGTGAGCAGTTCTTC
CDR3 protein: CASSEGWGLVSEQFF
V gene: TRBV7-8
D gene: TRBD2
clone size: -
J gene: TRBJ2-1

CDR3 DNA: TGTGCCAGCAGTGGCCGGACAGGGGCATTCGGGAACACCGGGGAGCTGTTTTTT
CDR3 protein: CASSGRTGAFGNTGELFF
V gene: TRBV25-1
D gene: TRBD1
clone size: -
J gene: TRBJ2-2

CDR3 DNA: TGCAGCGTAGATCCGGGACAGGGATACAATGAGCAGTTCTTC
CDR3 protein: CSVDPGQGYNEQFF
V gene: TRBV29-1
D gene: TRBD1
clone size: -
J gene: TRBJ2-1

CDR3 DNA: TGTGCCAGCCGGGACTACCGTAATGAGCAGTTCTTC
CDR3 protein: CASRDYRNEQFF
V gene: TRBV6-5
D gene: TRBD2
clone size: -
J gene: TRBJ2-1